The 27 T cell receptor beta chains below were found in one sample sequenced in a study of blood T cell repertoires in COVID-19. Sequencing used immunoSEQ multiplex PCR; TCRdb keeps in-frame clones, though not all of them. The data show a few hundred thousand clones, approximately 89% seen once. Input material: peripheral blood. The receptors originated from a woman aged 55-70 years with COVID-19, enrolled during active disease.

The gene calls are TRBV6-6 and TRBJ2-7, with unresolved D. Germline lookup yields CDR1 MNHNY and CDR2 SVGAGI (reference sequence). The CDR3 contains 12 residues. The V and J ends lost 4 bases and 7 bases respectively, with 11 bases between them. CDR3 DNA: TGTGCCAGCAGTTTAGTAAACAGAGAGCAGTACTTC. Translation: CASSLVNREQYF.

CDR3: CASSYGGASYGYTF. CDR3 bases: TGTGCCAGCAGTTACGGAGGAGCGAGCTATGGCTACACCTTC. This chain connects TRBV6-6 to TRBJ1-2; D remains ambiguous. Trimming took 2 bases from V and 4 from J, leaving 11 bases between them. The CDR3 loop spans 14 amino acids. Looked up from germline, CDR1 is MNHNY and CDR2 is SVGAGI (reference sequence).

The gene calls are TRBV2 and TRBJ1-2, with D possibly being TRBD1 (5 bases). Germline CDR1 and CDR2: SNHLY and FYNNEI. This CDR3 spans 11 amino acids. The germline V and J ends were trimmed by 3 bases and 7 bases, with 6 bases remaining between them. Here the CDR3 DNA reads TGTGCCAGCAGTGAGGGGGGTGGCTACACCTTC. This gives the protein CASSEGGGYTF.

The rearrangement uses TRBV25-1 and TRBJ1-2, with D hard to call. Trimming took off 0 bases at V and 0 bases at J, with 5 bases between the two ends. Germline CDR1 is MGHDK and CDR2 is SYGVNS. The CDR3 is 14 amino acids. DNA of the CDR3: TGTGCCAGCAGTGAATACAACACTAACTATGGCTACACCTTC. Translation: CASSEYNTNYGYTF.

This chain joins TRBV10-1 and TRBJ2-1, with 7 bases matching TRBD1. CDR1 is WNHNN, CDR2 SYGVQD, per germline (reference sequence). The CDR3 is 14 residues long. Trimming at V came to 6 bases and at J to 7 bases, leaving 9 bases not matched to a gene. DNA for the CDR3: TGCGCCAGCAGCTCGGGACAGAGACCGAATGAGCAGTTCTTC. Translation gives CASSSGQRPNEQFF.

The chain is built from TRBV18 and TRBJ2-3, with 12 bases lining up with TRBD1. The CDR3 has 16 residues. CDR1 and CDR2 (germline): KGHSH, LQKENI. V dropped 3 bases and J dropped 1; count of bases not matched to a gene: 2. For the CDR3, the DNA is TGTGCCAGCTCACCCGGGACAGGGGGCCGCACAGATACGCAGTATTTT. Translation: CASSPGTGGRTDTQYF.

The chain uses TRBV5-6 and TRBJ1-2, with D possibly TRBD1 on 5 matching bases. The CDR3 spans 14 residues. Trimming pared 0 bases from V and 8 bases from J, leaving 14 bases between. The germline CDR1 and CDR2 sequences are SGHDT and YYEEEE. CDR3 residues: CASSLAGPPQGYTF. The CDR3 nucleotides are TGTGCCAGCAGCTTGGCAGGGCCCCCGCAGGGCTACACCTTC. The variable domain in full, with the rest retrieved from reference TRBV5-6 and TRBJ1-2, is DAGVTQSPTHLIKTRGQQVTLRCSPKSGHDTVSWYQQALGQGPQFIFQYYEEEERQRGNFPDRFSGHQFPNYSSELNVNALLLGDSALYLCASSLAGPPQGYTFGSGTRLTVV.

V gene TRBV7-2 combines with J gene TRBJ2-3; 7 bases line up with TRBD2. V trimming: 6 bases; J trimming: 7 bases; junction bases outside the gene matches: 13. The CDR3 extends over 15 amino acids. Germline assignment: CDR1 SGHTA and CDR2 FQGNSA. CDR3 loop: CASSQSYGGSNTQYF. The CDR3 nucleotides read TGTGCCAGCAGTCAATCCTACGGGGGGAGTAATACGCAGTATTTT.

The chain links TRBV4-1 to TRBJ2-3; 7 bases fit TRBD2. V was pared by 2 bases and J by 3 bases, with 2 bases of the junction left unmatched. The CDR3 extends over 14 amino acids. Germline loops: CDR1 MGHRA, CDR2 YSYEKL. The CDR3 region has the DNA TGCGCCAGCAGCCAACCCGGGGGGACAGATACGCAGTATTTT. Encoded protein: CASSQPGGTDTQYF.

V usage is TRBV7-3 and J usage is TRBJ2-7, with D possibly matching TRBD1 (5 bases). The germline gives CDR1 SGHTA, CDR2 FQGTGA. V was shortened by 8 bases and J by 7 bases, with 12 bases between the two germline ends. CDR3 size: 11 residues. The chain's CDR3 is CASGYSGEQYF. The CDR3 DNA is TGTGCCAGCGGCTACTCAGGGGAGCAGTACTTC.

This clone appeared once. V gene TRBV19 combines with J gene TRBJ2-5; 15 bases are shared with TRBD2. Trimming took 5 bases from V and 4 from J; bases not matched to a gene: 5. Germline-derived CDR1 and CDR2 are LNHDA and SQIVND (reference sequence). The CDR3 loop spans 16 amino acids. CDR3 amino acids: CASSVGLAGGRETQYF. The CDR3 coding sequence is TGTGCCAGTAGTGTGGGACTAGCGGGGGGTCGAGAGACCCAGTACTTC.

The gene calls are TRBV6-6 and TRBJ1-2, with 8 positions matching TRBD1. The CDR3 consists of 14 residues. Per germline, CDR1 MNHNY and CDR2 SVGAGI (reference sequence). Trimming at V came to 0 bases and at J to 10 bases, leaving 7 bases not matched to a gene. For the CDR3, the DNA is TGTGCCAGCAGTTACTCGGGACAGGTCAGCGACTACACCTTC. This codes for CASSYSGQVSDYTF.

On this clone: A read error may account for a junction end that differs from germline. The DNA of the CDR3 is TGTGCTAGCAGCTTACTCGGACAGGGTGACAATGAGCAGTTCTTC. This gives the protein CASSLLGQGDNEQFF. V gene TRBV7-7 combines with J gene TRBJ2-1; 8 nucleotides agree with TRBD1. Germline V gene sequence: CDR1 SSHAT, CDR2 FNYEAQ (reference sequence). This CDR3 is built from 15 residues.

The chain combines TRBV5-1 with TRBJ2-2, with D possibly matching TRBD1 (5 bases). The CDR3 totals 14 residues. Trimming cost V 3 bases and J 7 bases, with 13 bases left between them. Germline V gene sequence: CDR1 SGHRS, CDR2 YFSETQ. The CDR3 DNA follows: TGCGCCAGCAGCTCCAGGGAATTCATCGGGGAGCTGTTTTTT. It codes for CASSSREFIGELFF.

This sequence joins TRBV5-1 and TRBJ1-1, with a possible D match to TRBD1 (5 bases). V shed 4 bases and J shed 1 base, with 11 bases lying between them. The V gene's germline CDR1 is SGHRS and CDR2 YFSETQ. The CDR3 extends over 14 amino acids. The CDR3 nucleotides read TGCGCCAGCAGCAGAACAGGTTCGAACACTGAAGCTTTCTTT. Amino acid sequence: CASSRTGSNTEAFF.

The chain carries TRBV12-5 and TRBJ2-1; 9 bases match TRBD1. The CDR3 runs 14 residues. The J segment lost 6 bases and the V segment lost 5 bases, leaving 5 bases of the junction unmatched. From germline, CDR1 is LGHNT and CDR2 FRNRAP. The CDR3 bases are TGTGCTAGTGGTCCACAGGGGGCTCTCAATGAGCAGTTCTTC. This gives the protein CASGPQGALNEQFF.

The chain links TRBV5-1 to TRBJ2-5; D perhaps matches TRBD2 (6 bases). Germline loops: CDR1 SGHRS, CDR2 YFSETQ. The germline V and J ends were trimmed by 3 bases and 3 bases, with 18 bases remaining between them. This CDR3 has 16 amino acids. This CDR3 reads CASSWPPTGAKETQYF. CDR3 coding DNA: TGCGCCAGCAGCTGGCCCCCCACGGGAGCTAAAGAGACCCAGTACTTC.

V usage is TRBV9 and J usage is TRBJ2-7, with 14 bases that match TRBD2. Germline V gene sequence: CDR1 SGDLS, CDR2 YYNGEE. The trim removed 4 bases at V and 3 bases at J, leaving 6 bases unmatched. The CDR3 extends over 16 amino acids. CDR3 amino acids: CASSPGLAGGNYEQYF. The CDR3 DNA reads as TGTGCCAGCAGCCCTGGACTAGCGGGGGGAAACTACGAGCAGTACTTC. The complete variable domain, with remaining parts taken from reference TRBV9 and TRBJ2-7, reads DSGVTQTPKHLITATGQRVTLRCSPRSGDLSVYWYQQSLDQGLQFLIQYYNGEERAKGNILERFSAQQFPDLHSELNLSSLELGDSALYFCASSPGLAGGNYEQYFGPGTRLTVT.

V gene TRBV4-1 combines with J gene TRBJ1-5; D is uncertain. The CDR3 loop spans 17 amino acids. V was cut by 1 base and J by 0 bases, with 13 bases left in between. Per the germline V gene, CDR1 is MGHRA and CDR2 is YSYEKL. The CDR3 protein is CASSQGRARHSNQPQHF. The CDR3 nucleotides read TGCGCCAGCAGCCAAGGGAGGGCCAGGCATAGCAATCAGCCCCAGCATTTT.

The CDR3 coding sequence is TGCGCCAGCAGCTTGGGAGGGACAGTGACTAAAGAGACCCAGTACTTC. Translated: CASSLGGTVTKETQYF. The V call is TRBV5-1, the J call TRBJ2-5; TRBD1 agrees at 7 bases. The V and J ends lost 0 bases and 3 bases, in that order; junction bases with no gene match: 8. The germline CDR1 and CDR2 sequences are SGHRS and YFSETQ. The CDR3 is 16 amino acids. Based on the CDR3 plus reference TRBV5-1 and TRBJ2-5, the full variable domain is KAGVTQTPRYLIKTRGQQVTLSCSPISGHRSVSWYQQTPGQGLQFLFEYFSETQRNKGNFPGRFSGRQFSNSRSEMNVSTLELGDSALYLCASSLGGTVTKETQYFGPGTRLLVL.

V is TRBV28 and J is TRBJ2-3; maybe TRBD2 (6 bases). The CDR3 has 15 residues. Trimming shortened V by 3 bases and J by 7 bases, and 17 bases separated the two germline ends. Germline V gene data show CDR1 as MDHEN and CDR2 as SYDVKM. CDR3 nucleotides: TGTGCCAGCAGTTTTTCGCCGGGAGATAAAAATACGCAGTATTTT. As protein: CASSFSPGDKNTQYF.

The V gene is TRBV19, the J gene TRBJ1-3, with TRBD1 identical over 7 bases. The junction had 4 bases not matched to a gene; V was cut back by 3 bases and J by 2 bases. Germline V gives CDR1 LNHDA, CDR2 SQIVND (reference sequence). CDR3 length: 15 amino acids. CDR3 in amino acids: CASSIGGTAGNTIYF. Written as DNA, the CDR3 is TGTGCCAGTAGTATCGGTGGGACAGCTGGAAACACCATATATTTT.

V is TRBV19 and J is TRBJ2-6; 7 bases align to TRBD1. Germline V lookup: CDR1 LNHDA, CDR2 SQIVND (reference sequence). V shed 6 bases, J shed 7 bases, and the junction held 12 bases outside the gene matches. The CDR3 totals 16 residues. The CDR3 loop reads CASSRQGGSFANVLTF. CDR3 in DNA: TGTGCCAGTAGCCGACAGGGTGGCTCTTTTGCCAACGTCCTGACTTTC.

The chain joins TRBV25-1 to TRBJ1-1; 7 bases agree with TRBD1. V trimming: 5 bases; J trimming: 3 bases; junction bases outside the gene matches: 6. CDR3 length equals 14 residues. Germline V CDR1 and CDR2: MGHDK, SYGVNS. The CDR3 protein is CASSFRTGHTEAFF. CDR3 DNA sequence: TGTGCCAGCAGTTTCCGGACAGGTCACACTGAAGCTTTCTTT. The complete variable domain, with remaining parts taken from reference TRBV25-1 and TRBJ1-1, reads EADIYQTPRYLVIGTGKKITLECSQTMGHDKMYWYQQDPGMELHLIHYSYGVNSTEKGDLSSESTVSRIRTEHFPLTLESARPSHTSQYLCASSFRTGHTEAFFGQGTRLTVV.

This clone was detected once. This chain uses TRBV15 with TRBJ2-3; TRBD2 matches 12 bases. The V gene's germline CDR1 is LNHNV and CDR2 YYDKDF (reference sequence). V lost 8 bases, J lost 3 bases, and 0 bases stayed unmatched. The CDR3 is 13 residues long. DNA for the CDR3: TGTGCCACCCTAGCGGGGGGGACAGATACGCAGTATTTT. Residues: CATLAGGTDTQYF.

The sample holds one count of this clone. J is TRBJ1-2 and V is TRBV20-1, with D possibly matching TRBD1 (6 bases). V lost 3 bases and J lost 8, with 13 bases in between. CDR1 is DFQATT and CDR2 is SNEGSKA in the germline V gene (reference sequence). This CDR3 has 12 amino acids. As DNA, the CDR3 is TGCAGTGCTAGTTCAGGGGTGGAGGGCTACACCTTC. Encoded protein: CSASSGVEGYTF.

This clone is a singleton in its sample. The chain is built from TRBV18 and TRBJ2-5, with D tentatively TRBD2 (5 bases). Trimming cost V 6 bases and J 0 bases, with 11 bases left between them. This CDR3 is 14 amino acids long. Germline CDR1 is KGHSH and CDR2 is LQKENI. The CDR3 DNA reads TGTGCCAGCTCTCCGACGGGATACCAAGAGACCCAGTACTTC. This gives the protein CASSPTGYQETQYF.